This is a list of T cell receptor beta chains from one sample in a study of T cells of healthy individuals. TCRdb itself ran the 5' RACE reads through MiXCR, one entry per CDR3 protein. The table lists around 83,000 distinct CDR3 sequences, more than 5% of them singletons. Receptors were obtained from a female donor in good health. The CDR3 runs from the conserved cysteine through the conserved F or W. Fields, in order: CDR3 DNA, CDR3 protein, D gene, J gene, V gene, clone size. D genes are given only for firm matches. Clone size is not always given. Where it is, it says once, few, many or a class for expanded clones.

CDR3nt: TGTGCCAGCTCACCGGGACAGGGGGACGGAGCTTTCTTT
CDR3aa: CASSPGQGDGAFF
d_gene: TRBD1
j_gene: TRBJ1-1
v_gene: TRBV18
abundance: many

CDR3nt: TGCAGTGCTAGAGATCTGCAGCGCCCCTACAATGAGCAGTTCTTC
CDR3aa: CSARDLQRPYNEQFF
d_gene: .
j_gene: TRBJ2-1
v_gene: TRBV20-1
abundance: many

CDR3nt: TGTGCCAGCAGTCGCGACACGAACACTGAAGCTTTCTTT
CDR3aa: CASSRDTNTEAFF
d_gene: .
j_gene: TRBJ1-1
v_gene: TRBV7-2
abundance: many

CDR3nt: TGTGCCAGCAGTTTAGGGGGCGGTACGCAGTATTTT
CDR3aa: CASSLGGGTQYF
d_gene: .
j_gene: TRBJ2-3
v_gene: TRBV27
abundance: few

CDR3nt: TGTGCCAGCAGCTTAACGTTTACAGATGAAGCTTTCTTT
CDR3aa: CASSLTFTDEAFF
d_gene: .
j_gene: TRBJ1-1
v_gene: TRBV7-3
abundance: .

CDR3nt: TGTGCCAGCAGACCTAGCGGGATGGGGATGGGTGAGCAGTTCTTC
CDR3aa: CASRPSGMGMGEQFF
d_gene: TRBD2
j_gene: TRBJ2-1
v_gene: TRBV28
abundance: .

CDR3nt: TGTGCCAGCAGTCCTTGGACAGGAACTAACTATGGCTACACCTTC
CDR3aa: CASSPWTGTNYGYTF
d_gene: TRBD1
j_gene: TRBJ1-2
v_gene: TRBV6-6
abundance: .

CDR3nt: TGTGCCAGCAGTATTGAATGGCTAGCGGGAGTCGGAGAGCAGTTCTTC
CDR3aa: CASSIEWLAGVGEQFF
d_gene: TRBD2
j_gene: TRBJ2-1
v_gene: TRBV25-1
abundance: few

CDR3nt: TGTGCCAGCAGCTCCGACAGGGAAGATACGCAGTATTTT
CDR3aa: CASSSDREDTQYF
d_gene: TRBD1
j_gene: TRBJ2-3
v_gene: TRBV5-4
abundance: .

CDR3nt: TGTGCCAGCAGCTTACAGGGGAATAGCAATCAGCCCCAGCATTTT
CDR3aa: CASSLQGNSNQPQHF
d_gene: .
j_gene: TRBJ1-5
v_gene: TRBV7-2
abundance: many

CDR3nt: TGTGCCACCAGCAGAGAGAAGCTGACGGGAGGACTACCCAATGAGCAGTTCTTC
CDR3aa: CATSREKLTGGLPNEQFF
d_gene: TRBD2
j_gene: TRBJ2-1
v_gene: TRBV15
abundance: many

CDR3nt: TGTGCCAGCAGTTTTAAGCCGGGACAGATGAACACTGAAGCTTTCTTT
CDR3aa: CASSFKPGQMNTEAFF
d_gene: TRBD1
j_gene: TRBJ1-1
v_gene: TRBV6-5
abundance: .

CDR3nt: TGCAGCGTGGAAACGACCGGGAACACTGAAGCTTTCTTT
CDR3aa: CSVETTGNTEAFF
d_gene: .
j_gene: TRBJ1-1
v_gene: TRBV29-1
abundance: .

CDR3nt: TGTGCCAGCAGCTTCCCGCCCGGGACAGGGAACCAACCTTCCTACAATGAGCAGTTCTTC
CDR3aa: CASSFPPGTGNQPSYNEQFF
d_gene: TRBD1
j_gene: TRBJ2-1
v_gene: TRBV7-9
abundance: many

CDR3nt: TGCAGTGCTAGGCCAAAGGGGCGGGGCGACACTGAAGCTTTCTTT
CDR3aa: CSARPKGRGDTEAFF
d_gene: .
j_gene: TRBJ1-1
v_gene: TRBV20-1
abundance: many

CDR3nt: TGTGCCAGCAGCTTAACCTCAGGGACCTACGAGCAGTACTTC
CDR3aa: CASSLTSGTYEQYF
d_gene: .
j_gene: TRBJ2-7
v_gene: TRBV7-3
abundance: many

CDR3nt: TGTGCCAGCAGCCAAGGGCTAGATCAGCCCCAGCATTTT
CDR3aa: CASSQGLDQPQHF
d_gene: .
j_gene: TRBJ1-5
v_gene: TRBV16
abundance: many

CDR3nt: TGTGCCAGCAGCTTACTGGTGCGACAGGTGAATCAGCCCCAGCATTTT
CDR3aa: CASSLLVRQVNQPQHF
d_gene: .
j_gene: TRBJ1-5
v_gene: TRBV7-2
abundance: .

CDR3nt: TGCGCCAGCAGCCAAGATGCGGGGGTCCGAAACATTCAGTACTTC
CDR3aa: CASSQDAGVRNIQYF
d_gene: TRBD2
j_gene: TRBJ2-4
v_gene: TRBV4-3
abundance: many

CDR3nt: TGTGCCAGCAGCCGACCGGGACAGCCTAATTCACCCCTCCACTTT
CDR3aa: CASSRPGQPNSPLHF
d_gene: TRBD1
j_gene: TRBJ1-6
v_gene: TRBV28
abundance: few

CDR3nt: TGTGCCAGCAGTGAAGCGGTTTGGGAGGGGATCTATGGCTACACCTTC
CDR3aa: CASSEAVWEGIYGYTF
d_gene: .
j_gene: TRBJ1-2
v_gene: TRBV2
abundance: many

CDR3nt: TGTGCCAGCAGCGTAGAACAGTCGGGGACCCAGTACTTC
CDR3aa: CASSVEQSGTQYF
d_gene: .
j_gene: TRBJ2-5
v_gene: TRBV9
abundance: .

CDR3nt: TGTGCCAGCAGGGAGGCGAACCACTACGAGCAGTACTTC
CDR3aa: CASREANHYEQYF
d_gene: .
j_gene: TRBJ2-7
v_gene: TRBV6-2/TRBV6-3
abundance: many

CDR3nt: TGTGCCATCAGTGAGAGGGCCTATGGCTACACCTTC
CDR3aa: CAISERAYGYTF
d_gene: .
j_gene: TRBJ1-2
v_gene: TRBV10-3
abundance: many

CDR3nt: TGTGCCAGCTCACCCGTCGGGACAGCTGGAAACACCATATATTTT
CDR3aa: CASSPVGTAGNTIYF
d_gene: TRBD1
j_gene: TRBJ1-3
v_gene: TRBV18
abundance: few

CDR3nt: TGTGCCAGCAGTTTAGCGAATGCCTACAATGAGCAGTTCTTC
CDR3aa: CASSLANAYNEQFF
d_gene: .
j_gene: TRBJ2-1
v_gene: TRBV12-3/TRBV12-4
abundance: many

CDR3nt: TGCGCCAGCAGCTTGGACCGGGGTCTGGGGGGTTGGAGGGCGAACACTGAAGCTTTCTTT
CDR3aa: CASSLDRGLGGWRANTEAFF
d_gene: .
j_gene: TRBJ1-1
v_gene: TRBV5-1
abundance: .

CDR3nt: TGCGCCAGCAGCTTCCAGGCTAGCGGGAGCTACGAGCAGTACTTC
CDR3aa: CASSFQASGSYEQYF
d_gene: TRBD2
j_gene: TRBJ2-7
v_gene: TRBV5-1
abundance: .

CDR3nt: TGTGCCAGCAGCCCCGGGGGAGGGCAGGTGGTTTCCGAGCAGTACTTC
CDR3aa: CASSPGGGQVVSEQYF
d_gene: TRBD2
j_gene: TRBJ2-7
v_gene: TRBV7-6
abundance: many

CDR3nt: TGCAGTGCCCTAAGGATCGAGGACTATGGCTACACCTTC
CDR3aa: CSALRIEDYGYTF
d_gene: .
j_gene: TRBJ1-2
v_gene: TRBV20-1
abundance: many

CDR3nt: TGTGCCTGGAGTGTACAGGACAGGGTGATTACTTCACCCCTCCACTTT
CDR3aa: CAWSVQDRVITSPLHF
d_gene: TRBD1
j_gene: TRBJ1-6
v_gene: TRBV30
abundance: .

CDR3nt: TGTGCCAGCAGTTATGACTGGGGCACCGGGGAGCTGTTTTTT
CDR3aa: CASSYDWGTGELFF
d_gene: .
j_gene: TRBJ2-2
v_gene: TRBV6-5
abundance: many

CDR3nt: TGTGCCAGCACCTTAGTAGCAGGGATCCGGGAGGCCCGCGAGCCGAGCTCCTACAATGAGCAGTTCTTC
CDR3aa: CASTLVAGIREAREPSSYNEQFF
d_gene: TRBD2
j_gene: TRBJ2-1
v_gene: TRBV9
abundance: many

CDR3nt: TGTGCCAGCAGCTTAGCAGGGGCGCGGAGTAGCGGATACACAGATACGCAGTATTTT
CDR3aa: CASSLAGARSSGYTDTQYF
d_gene: .
j_gene: TRBJ2-3
v_gene: TRBV7-8
abundance: few

CDR3nt: TGTGCCAGCAGCCAAGATCAGGTACGGTCTAGCGGGATCTGGAATGAGCAGTTCTTC
CDR3aa: CASSQDQVRSSGIWNEQFF
d_gene: TRBD2
j_gene: TRBJ2-1
v_gene: TRBV4-2
abundance: many

CDR3nt: TGTGCCAGCAGCCTACAAGGCGAGTACAATGAGCAGTTCTTC
CDR3aa: CASSLQGEYNEQFF
d_gene: .
j_gene: TRBJ2-1
v_gene: TRBV5-4
abundance: many

CDR3nt: TGTGCCACCAGCAGGGGTGTGGGACAGGAGAACACTGAAGCTTTCTTT
CDR3aa: CATSRGVGQENTEAFF
d_gene: TRBD1
j_gene: TRBJ1-1
v_gene: TRBV15
abundance: .

CDR3nt: TGTGCCAGCAGTGTTTCCGGCTCTGGGGCCAACGTCCTGACTTTC
CDR3aa: CASSVSGSGANVLTF
d_gene: .
j_gene: TRBJ2-6
v_gene: TRBV2
abundance: .

CDR3nt: TGTGCCAGCAGCTTAGGCGGCGGGACCTACTACAATGAGCAGTTCTTC
CDR3aa: CASSLGGGTYYNEQFF
d_gene: .
j_gene: TRBJ2-1
v_gene: TRBV7-8
abundance: many

CDR3nt: TGTGCCAGCAGCTTAAGCTTCACGGTAGACAGCGAAAAACTGTTTTTT
CDR3aa: CASSLSFTVDSEKLFF
d_gene: .
j_gene: TRBJ1-4
v_gene: TRBV7-8
abundance: many

CDR3nt: TGCGCCAGCAGCTTGGCCGCCCCCCAAGCACCCTACGAGCAGTACTTC
CDR3aa: CASSLAAPQAPYEQYF
d_gene: .
j_gene: TRBJ2-7
v_gene: TRBV5-1
abundance: many

CDR3nt: TGTGCCAGCTCACCGTTTAGCGGGAGCTCCTACAATGAGCAGTTCTTC
CDR3aa: CASSPFSGSSYNEQFF
d_gene: TRBD2
j_gene: TRBJ2-1
v_gene: TRBV18
abundance: .

CDR3nt: TGTGCCAGCAGTCCCGGGGGGAGGGGGATAGACTATGGCTACACCTTC
CDR3aa: CASSPGGRGIDYGYTF
d_gene: .
j_gene: TRBJ1-2
v_gene: TRBV28
abundance: .

CDR3nt: TGTGCCAGCAGCTTAGCGCGGGCTAGCGGCACTAGCACAGATACGCAGTATTTT
CDR3aa: CASSLARASGTSTDTQYF
d_gene: TRBD2
j_gene: TRBJ2-3
v_gene: TRBV7-8
abundance: many

CDR3nt: TGTGCCAGTAGTACGCTAGCGGCTCCCTACAATGAGCAGTTCTTC
CDR3aa: CASSTLAAPYNEQFF
d_gene: TRBD2
j_gene: TRBJ2-1
v_gene: TRBV19
abundance: few

CDR3nt: TGTGCCAGCAGCCTAGCCTCGCTTTCCTACGAGCAGTACTTC
CDR3aa: CASSLASLSYEQYF
d_gene: .
j_gene: TRBJ2-7
v_gene: TRBV28
abundance: many

CDR3nt: TGTGCCAGCAGACGTGGCCGCCCGGACCTTAATGAAAAACTGTTTTTT
CDR3aa: CASRRGRPDLNEKLFF
d_gene: .
j_gene: TRBJ1-4
v_gene: TRBV11-2
abundance: .

CDR3nt: TGTGCCAGCAGCTACAGGCGACGTTCTGGCAAGGGGGCGATTGAGCAGTTCTTC
CDR3aa: CASSYRRRSGKGAIEQFF
d_gene: TRBD1
j_gene: TRBJ2-1
v_gene: TRBV7-8
abundance: many

CDR3nt: TGCGCCAGCAGCCCGCTGTCTGGGGTTCCCTACGAGCAGTACTTC
CDR3aa: CASSPLSGVPYEQYF
d_gene: .
j_gene: TRBJ2-7
v_gene: TRBV5-1
abundance: many

CDR3nt: TGTGCCAGCAGCGTCGATGACAGGTTGTCCCTCTCCCTTTATGGCTACACCTTC
CDR3aa: CASSVDDRLSLSLYGYTF
d_gene: .
j_gene: TRBJ1-2
v_gene: TRBV9
abundance: few

CDR3nt: TGCGCCAGCAGCCGAGGACTGCCGGACAGGGGGATTAGGGGCTACACCTTC
CDR3aa: CASSRGLPDRGIRGYTF
d_gene: TRBD1
j_gene: TRBJ1-2
v_gene: TRBV5-1
abundance: few

CDR3nt: TGTGCCAGCAGTTTAGTCCGAGGGGGAAATAGCAATCAGCCCCAGCATTTT
CDR3aa: CASSLVRGGNSNQPQHF
d_gene: .
j_gene: TRBJ1-5
v_gene: TRBV28
abundance: few

CDR3nt: TGTGCCAGCAGTAACCCCCGGACAGGCATCTATGGCTACACCTTC
CDR3aa: CASSNPRTGIYGYTF
d_gene: TRBD1
j_gene: TRBJ1-2
v_gene: TRBV6-6
abundance: .

CDR3nt: TGTGCCGGCAGCTTAGTGTACCGGACTAGCGGGAGTCTCGCAGATACGCAGTATTTT
CDR3aa: CAGSLVYRTSGSLADTQYF
d_gene: TRBD2
j_gene: TRBJ2-3
v_gene: TRBV11-2
abundance: .

CDR3nt: TGTGCCAGCAGCTTAGGAGCGGGAGGCACTGAAGCTTTCTTT
CDR3aa: CASSLGAGGTEAFF
d_gene: .
j_gene: TRBJ1-1
v_gene: TRBV7-9
abundance: few

CDR3nt: TGTGCCAGCAGTTATCGGACGAACTATGGCTACACCTTC
CDR3aa: CASSYRTNYGYTF
d_gene: .
j_gene: TRBJ1-2
v_gene: TRBV6-2/TRBV6-3
abundance: many